Below are 7 T cell receptor beta chains sequenced from a single sample in a study of blood T cell repertoires in COVID-19. Some clones are missing from TCRdb's copy, which holds only in-frame ones; the method was immunoSEQ multiplex PCR. The data show 250,000 or so clones, 88% seen once. Material: peripheral blood. The receptors shown here come from a woman aged 25-40 years with COVID-19, enrolled during active disease.

The chain combines TRBV18 with TRBJ2-2, with 13 bases aligning to TRBD2. With 4 bases clipped from V and 0 bases from J, the junction kept 2 bases outside the gene matches. The germline V gene encodes CDR1 KGHSH and CDR2 LQKENI. The CDR3 contains 17 residues. The CDR3 is CASSLGLAGANTGELFF. The CDR3 nucleotides are TGTGCCAGCTCACTCGGACTAGCGGGAGCGAACACCGGGGAGCTGTTTTTT.

The chain couples TRBV7-9 to TRBJ2-1, with D tentatively TRBD1 (6 bases). CDR1 is SEHNR, CDR2 FQNEAQ, per germline (reference sequence). With 3 bases removed from V and 7 bases from J, the gap between germline ends came to 16 bases. This CDR3 is 15 amino acids long. In DNA, the CDR3 is TGTGCCAGCAGCTTTTCACAGGGAGTAGGTAATGAGCAGTTCTTC. Translated: CASSFSQGVGNEQFF.

The table lists this clone with a count of one. The CDR3: CAGSQGDSFFYGYTF. CDR3 bases: TGTGCCGGATCACAGGGGGACTCATTTTTCTATGGCTACACCTTC. V and J are TRBV19 and TRBJ1-2; 8 bases fit TRBD1. This CDR3 has 15 amino acids. V lost 11 bases and J lost 4; bases outside the gene matches: 15. Germline V gives CDR1 LNHDA, CDR2 SQIVND (reference sequence).

This rearrangement joins TRBV5-1 to TRBJ2-5; TRBD2 matches 9 bases. In germline, CDR1 is SGHRS, CDR2 YFSETQ. This CDR3 spans 13 amino acids. With 7 bases clipped from V and 5 bases from J, the junction kept 6 bases outside the gene matches. The CDR3 DNA is TGCGCCAGCCGACTAGCGGCATGGGAGACCCAGTACTTC. Protein: CASRLAAWETQYF.

The chain joins TRBV5-8 to TRBJ2-1; 15 positions match TRBD2. CDR1 is SGHTS, CDR2 YDEGEE, per germline. Losses at the gene ends were 4 bases for V and 8 bases for J; bases not matched to a gene: 4. The CDR3 is made up of 15 amino acids. The CDR3 protein is CASSLGLAGGDEQFF. DNA of the CDR3: TGTGCCAGCAGCCTAGGACTAGCGGGAGGGGATGAGCAGTTCTTC.

CDR3 in DNA: TGTGCCAGCAGGCGTGATCAGGGTGGAAACACCATATATTTT. It specifies CASRRDQGGNTIYF. This chain uses TRBV27 with TRBJ1-3; D might be TRBD1 (5 bases). V shed 6 bases and J shed 3 bases, with 12 bases lying between them. Germline values: CDR1 MNHEY, CDR2 SMNVEV (reference sequence). The CDR3 spans 14 residues.

The chain carries TRBV19 and TRBJ1-3; D may be TRBD1 (5 bases). Looked up from germline, CDR1 is LNHDA and CDR2 is SQIVND (reference sequence). This CDR3 contains 14 residues. V was cut by 6 bases and J by 0 bases, with 9 bases left in between. The CDR3 protein is CASSRQFSGNTIYF. The CDR3 DNA reads TGTGCCAGTAGCCGACAGTTCTCTGGAAACACCATATATTTT.